This T cell receptor beta chain was sequenced in a study of ipilimumab plus nivolumab after autologous stem cell transplantation (TCRdb year 2021). Regarding the complete study: The median number of doses that trial patients received was about five for ipilimumab and about 8 for nivolumab. The trial enrolled patients with high-risk diffuse large B cell lymphoma, mature T cell lymphoma, or multiple myeloma undergoing autologous transplant. Approximately 36 patients made up the trial's intent-to-treat population. Primary refractory and relapsed disease were included in the DLBCL cohort, with 18-month progression-free survival of approximately 83% and 30%, respectively.

V loses 3 bases at its end and J loses 5 bases; junction bases beyond the gene matches: 0. The CDR3 goes from the cysteine to the phenylalanine over 13 residues. Only the CDR3 portion is preserved as DNA: 39 bases, with reading frame beginning at the first base. CDR1 and CDR2, looked up from the germline V gene, are MGHRA and YSYEKL. For this clone: Its cognate antigen has yet to be identified. Per-nucleotide qualities are absent, and no much larger clonotype sits a single base away.

The method behind the library was the immunoSEQ multiplex PCR assay. Imported from immuneACCESS, the table was reduced by TCRdb to in-frame sequences with V and J called. These copies leave out some clones; in studies compared against another copy, an unresolved V gene accounts for under half, and the cause of the remainder is not known. This sample comprises fewer than 20,000 clones, over 70% of them detected only once. More than 20% of the sample lies in the top ten. Starting 14 to 28 days after the autologous transplant, patients began checkpoint therapy, which included ipilimumab at 1 mg/kg intravenously on day 1 of selected weeks. Nivolumab was given at 3 mg/kg intravenously on day 1 of weeks 1, 4, 7, 10, and every two weeks through week 26. This was a Phase Ib clinical trial that tested ipilimumab plus nivolumab, given as combined checkpoint inhibition, for consolidation following autologous stem cell transplantation.

Beyond this particular receptor, the publication reports: Per the authors, a biologic rationale for further study of the post-transplant checkpoint inhibition approach was offered by T cell receptor repertoire, regulatory T cell phenotype and gut microbiota profiles. The authors concluded that, as post-transplant consolidation, combined checkpoint inhibition appeared tolerable.

The receptor chain draws on TRBV4-1 and TRBJ1-1; the junction holds 10 bases that match TRBD1. This sequence was found in a male donor with diffuse large B-cell lymphoma. The sequencing here drew on PBMCs, taken in a trial of ipilimumab plus nivolumab as post-transplant consolidation. The DNA sequence reads TGCGCCAGCAGCCAGGACAGGGGGACTGAAGCTTTCTTT. Its protein reads: CASSQDRGTEAFF.